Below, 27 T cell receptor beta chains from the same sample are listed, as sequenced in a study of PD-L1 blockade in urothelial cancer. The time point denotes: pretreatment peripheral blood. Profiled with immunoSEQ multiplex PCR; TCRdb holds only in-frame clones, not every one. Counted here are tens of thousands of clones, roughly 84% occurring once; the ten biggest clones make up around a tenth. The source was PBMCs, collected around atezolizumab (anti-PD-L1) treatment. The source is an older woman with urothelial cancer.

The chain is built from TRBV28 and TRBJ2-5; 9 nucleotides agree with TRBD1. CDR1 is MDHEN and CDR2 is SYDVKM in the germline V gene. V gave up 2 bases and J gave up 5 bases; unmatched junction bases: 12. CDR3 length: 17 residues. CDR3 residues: CASSLPQGTGIAETQYF. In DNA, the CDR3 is TGTGCCAGCAGTTTACCCCAGGGGACAGGGATAGCGGAGACCCAGTACTTC.

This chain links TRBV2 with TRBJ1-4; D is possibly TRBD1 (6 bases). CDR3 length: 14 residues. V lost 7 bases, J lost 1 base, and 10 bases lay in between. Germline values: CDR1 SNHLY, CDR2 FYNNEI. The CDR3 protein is CASIEQGTNEKLFF. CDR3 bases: TGTGCCAGCATCGAACAGGGAACTAATGAAAAACTGTTTTTT.

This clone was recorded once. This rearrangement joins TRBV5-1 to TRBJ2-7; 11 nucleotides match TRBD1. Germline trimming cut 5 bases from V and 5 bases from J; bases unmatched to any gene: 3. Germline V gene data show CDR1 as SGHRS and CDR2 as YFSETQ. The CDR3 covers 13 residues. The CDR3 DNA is TGCGCCAGCAGATGGGACAGGGGGAACGAGCAGTACTTC. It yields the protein CASRWDRGNEQYF. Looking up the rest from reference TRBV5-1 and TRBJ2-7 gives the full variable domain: KAGVTQTPRYLIKTRGQQVTLSCSPISGHRSVSWYQQTPGQGLQFLFEYFSETQRNKGNFPGRFSGRQFSNSRSEMNVSTLELGDSALYLCASRWDRGNEQYFGPGTRLTVT.

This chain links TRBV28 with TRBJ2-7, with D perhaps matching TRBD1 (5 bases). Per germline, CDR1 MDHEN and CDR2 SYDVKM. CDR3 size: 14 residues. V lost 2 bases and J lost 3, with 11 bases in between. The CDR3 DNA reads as TGTGCCAGCAGTTTACAGGGTCCCTTCTACGAGCAGTACTTC. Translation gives CASSLQGPFYEQYF.

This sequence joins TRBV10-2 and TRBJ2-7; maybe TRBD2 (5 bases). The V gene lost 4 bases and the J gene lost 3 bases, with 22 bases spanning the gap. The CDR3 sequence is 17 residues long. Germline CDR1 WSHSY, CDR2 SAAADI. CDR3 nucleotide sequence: TGCGCCAGCAGTGGGCGGTCGGAGCGGCCTCCTGGCTACGAGCAGTACTTC. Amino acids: CASSGRSERPPGYEQYF.

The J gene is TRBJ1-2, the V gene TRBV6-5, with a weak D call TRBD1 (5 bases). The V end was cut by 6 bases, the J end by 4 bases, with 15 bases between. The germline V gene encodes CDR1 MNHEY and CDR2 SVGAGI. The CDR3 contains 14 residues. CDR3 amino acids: CASSPIVGAYGYTF. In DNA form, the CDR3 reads TGTGCCAGCAGCCCGATCGTTGGGGCCTATGGCTACACCTTC.

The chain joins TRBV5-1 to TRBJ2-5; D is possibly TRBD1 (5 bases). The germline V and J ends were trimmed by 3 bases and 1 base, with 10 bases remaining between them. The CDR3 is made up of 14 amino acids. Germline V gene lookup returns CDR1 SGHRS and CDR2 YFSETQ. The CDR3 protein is CASSSDTIQETQYF. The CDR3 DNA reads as TGCGCCAGCAGCTCGGACACCATCCAAGAGACCCAGTACTTC.

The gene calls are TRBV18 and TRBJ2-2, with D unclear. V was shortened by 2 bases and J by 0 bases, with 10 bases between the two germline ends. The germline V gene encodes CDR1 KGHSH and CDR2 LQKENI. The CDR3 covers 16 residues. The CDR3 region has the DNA TGTGCCAGCTCACCAGGAGCGCCTGCGAACACCGGGGAGCTGTTTTTT. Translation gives CASSPGAPANTGELFF. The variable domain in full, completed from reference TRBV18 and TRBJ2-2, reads NAGVMQNPRHLVRRRGQEARLRCSPMKGHSHVYWYRQLPEEGLKFMVYLQKENIIDESGMPKERFSAEFPKEGPSILRIQQVVRGDSAAYFCASSPGAPANTGELFFGEGSRLTVL.

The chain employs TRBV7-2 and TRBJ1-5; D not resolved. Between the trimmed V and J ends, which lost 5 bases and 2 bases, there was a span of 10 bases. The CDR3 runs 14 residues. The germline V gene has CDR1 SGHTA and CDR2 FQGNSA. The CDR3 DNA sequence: TGTGCCAGCAGCCTACGACAAGGCAATCAGCCCCAGCATTTT. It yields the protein CASSLRQGNQPQHF.

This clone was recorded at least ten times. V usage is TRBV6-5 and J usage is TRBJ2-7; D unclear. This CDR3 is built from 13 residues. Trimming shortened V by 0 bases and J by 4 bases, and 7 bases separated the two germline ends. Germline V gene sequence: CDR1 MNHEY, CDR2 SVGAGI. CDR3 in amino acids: CASSYSGVYEQYF. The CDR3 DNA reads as TGTGCCAGCAGTTACTCTGGAGTTTACGAGCAGTACTTC.

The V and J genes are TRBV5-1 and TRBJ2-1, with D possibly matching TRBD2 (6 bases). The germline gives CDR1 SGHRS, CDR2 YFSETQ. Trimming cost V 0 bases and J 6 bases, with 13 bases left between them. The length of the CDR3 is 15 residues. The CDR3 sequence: CASSLGRGSGNEQFF. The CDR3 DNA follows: TGCGCCAGCAGCTTGGGGAGGGGCTCAGGCAATGAGCAGTTCTTC.

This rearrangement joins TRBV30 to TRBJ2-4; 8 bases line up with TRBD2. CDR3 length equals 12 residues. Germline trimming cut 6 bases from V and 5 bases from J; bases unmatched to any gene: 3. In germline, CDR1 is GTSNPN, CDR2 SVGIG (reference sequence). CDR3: CACSLAENIQYF. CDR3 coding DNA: TGTGCCTGTTCACTAGCGGAAAACATTCAGTACTTC. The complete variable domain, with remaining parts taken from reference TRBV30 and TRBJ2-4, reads SQTIHQWPATLVQPVGSPLSLECTVEGTSNPNLYWYRQAAGRGLQLLFYSVGIGQISSEVPQNLSASRPQDRQFILSSKKLLLSDSGFYLCACSLAENIQYFGAGTRLSVL.

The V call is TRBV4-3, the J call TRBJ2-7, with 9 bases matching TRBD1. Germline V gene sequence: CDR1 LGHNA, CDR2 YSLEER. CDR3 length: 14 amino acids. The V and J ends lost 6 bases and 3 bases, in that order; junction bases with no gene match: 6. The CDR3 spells CASSRDRVSYEQYF. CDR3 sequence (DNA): TGCGCCAGCAGTCGGGACAGGGTTAGCTACGAGCAGTACTTC.

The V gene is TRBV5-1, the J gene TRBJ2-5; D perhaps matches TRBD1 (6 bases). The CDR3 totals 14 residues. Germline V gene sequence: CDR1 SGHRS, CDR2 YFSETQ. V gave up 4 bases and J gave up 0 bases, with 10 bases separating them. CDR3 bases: TGCGCCAGCAGCCGAACAGGGTACCAAGAGACCCAGTACTTC. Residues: CASSRTGYQETQYF.

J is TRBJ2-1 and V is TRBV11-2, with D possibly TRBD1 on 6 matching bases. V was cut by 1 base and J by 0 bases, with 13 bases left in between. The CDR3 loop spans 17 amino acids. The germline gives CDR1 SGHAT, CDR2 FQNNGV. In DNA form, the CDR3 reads TGTGCCAGCAGCTTAGGAGGACAGACGAGCTCCTACAATGAGCAGTTCTTC. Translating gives CASSLGGQTSSYNEQFF.

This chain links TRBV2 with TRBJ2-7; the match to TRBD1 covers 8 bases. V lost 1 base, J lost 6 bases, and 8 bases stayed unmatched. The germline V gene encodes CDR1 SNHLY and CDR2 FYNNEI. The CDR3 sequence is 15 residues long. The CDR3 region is CASSEGVPGGTEQYF. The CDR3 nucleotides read TGTGCCAGCAGTGAAGGGGTGCCAGGGGGCACCGAGCAGTACTTC.

The CDR3 DNA reads TGTGCCAGCAGTGCGTTTGGGGGGGCCGGCAACACTGAAGCTTTCTTT. It translates to CASSAFGGAGNTEAFF. V is TRBV25-1 and J is TRBJ1-1; possibly TRBD1 for D (6 bases). Germline CDR1 MGHDK, CDR2 SYGVNS. Between the trimmed V and J ends, which lost 4 bases and 2 bases, there was a span of 17 bases. The CDR3 spans 16 residues.

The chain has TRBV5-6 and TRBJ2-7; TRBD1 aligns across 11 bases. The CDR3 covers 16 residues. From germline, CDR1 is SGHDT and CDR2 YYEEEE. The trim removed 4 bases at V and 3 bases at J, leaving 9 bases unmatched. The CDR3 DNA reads TGTGCCAGCAGCACCCGAAGGACAGGGGGCATCTACGAGCAGTACTTC. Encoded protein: CASSTRRTGGIYEQYF. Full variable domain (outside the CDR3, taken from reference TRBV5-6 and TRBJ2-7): DAGVTQSPTHLIKTRGQQVTLRCSPKSGHDTVSWYQQALGQGPQFIFQYYEEEERQRGNFPDRFSGHQFPNYSSELNVNALLLGDSALYLCASSTRRTGGIYEQYFGPGTRLTVT.

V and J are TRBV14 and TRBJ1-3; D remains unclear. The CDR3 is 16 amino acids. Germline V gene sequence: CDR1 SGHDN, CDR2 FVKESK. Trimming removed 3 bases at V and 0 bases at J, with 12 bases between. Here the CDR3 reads CASSQRWQSSGNTIYF. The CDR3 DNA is TGTGCCAGCAGCCAGAGGTGGCAGAGCTCTGGAAACACCATATATTTT. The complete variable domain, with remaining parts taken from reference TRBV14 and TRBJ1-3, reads EAGVTQFPSHSVIEKGQTVTLRCDPISGHDNLYWYRRVMGKEIKFLLHFVKESKQDESGMPNNRFLAERTGGTYSTLKVQPAELEDSGVYFCASSQRWQSSGNTIYFGEGSWLTVV.

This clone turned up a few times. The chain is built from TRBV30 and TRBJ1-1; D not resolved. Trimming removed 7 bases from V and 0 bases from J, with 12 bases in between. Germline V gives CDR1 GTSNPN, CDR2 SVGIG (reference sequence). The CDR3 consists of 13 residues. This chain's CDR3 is CALKKEMNTEAFF. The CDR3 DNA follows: TGTGCCTTAAAAAAGGAGATGAACACTGAAGCTTTCTTT. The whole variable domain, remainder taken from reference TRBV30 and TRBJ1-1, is SQTIHQWPATLVQPVGSPLSLECTVEGTSNPNLYWYRQAAGRGLQLLFYSVGIGQISSEVPQNLSASRPQDRQFILSSKKLLLSDSGFYLCALKKEMNTEAFFGQGTRLTVV.

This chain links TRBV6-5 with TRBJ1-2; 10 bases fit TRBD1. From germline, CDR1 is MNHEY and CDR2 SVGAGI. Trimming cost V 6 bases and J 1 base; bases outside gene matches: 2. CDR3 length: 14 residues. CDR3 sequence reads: CASSRDRGNYGYTF. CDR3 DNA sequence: TGTGCCAGCAGCAGGGACAGGGGTAACTATGGCTACACCTTC.

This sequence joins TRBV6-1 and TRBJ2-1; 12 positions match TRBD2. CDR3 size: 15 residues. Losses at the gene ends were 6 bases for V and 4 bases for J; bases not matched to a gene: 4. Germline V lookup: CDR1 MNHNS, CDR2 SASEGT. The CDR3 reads CASSLTSGRYNEQFF. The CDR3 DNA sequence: TGTGCCAGCAGCCTGACTAGCGGGAGATACAATGAGCAGTTCTTC.

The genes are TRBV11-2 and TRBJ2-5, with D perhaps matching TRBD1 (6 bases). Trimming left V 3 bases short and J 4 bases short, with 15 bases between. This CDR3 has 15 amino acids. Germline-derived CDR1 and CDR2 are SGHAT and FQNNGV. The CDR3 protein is CASSFTPGAGETQYF. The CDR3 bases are TGTGCCAGCAGCTTCACCCCAGGGGCGGGAGAGACCCAGTACTTC.

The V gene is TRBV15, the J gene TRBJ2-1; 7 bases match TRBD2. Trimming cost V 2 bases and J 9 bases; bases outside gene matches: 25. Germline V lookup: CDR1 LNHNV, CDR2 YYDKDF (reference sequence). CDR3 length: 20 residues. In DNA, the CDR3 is TGTGCCACCAGCAGACTTCCTCGGCCTAGCGGCCGAATTAGGTCTCCTGAGCAGTTCTTC. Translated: CATSRLPRPSGRIRSPEQFF.

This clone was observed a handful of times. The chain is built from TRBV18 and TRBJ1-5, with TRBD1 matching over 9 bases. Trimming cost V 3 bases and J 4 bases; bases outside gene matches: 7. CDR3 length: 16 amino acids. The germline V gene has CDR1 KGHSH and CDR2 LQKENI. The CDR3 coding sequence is TGTGCCAGCTCACCCGGAAAGGGACAGGGAAATCAGCCCCAGCATTTT. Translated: CASSPGKGQGNQPQHF.

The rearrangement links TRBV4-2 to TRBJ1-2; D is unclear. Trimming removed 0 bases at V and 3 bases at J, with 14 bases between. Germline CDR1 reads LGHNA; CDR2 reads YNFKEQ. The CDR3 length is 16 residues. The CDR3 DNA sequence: TGTGCCAGCAGCCAAGATATGGCTAGTTTGGACTATGGCTACACCTTC. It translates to CASSQDMASLDYGYTF.

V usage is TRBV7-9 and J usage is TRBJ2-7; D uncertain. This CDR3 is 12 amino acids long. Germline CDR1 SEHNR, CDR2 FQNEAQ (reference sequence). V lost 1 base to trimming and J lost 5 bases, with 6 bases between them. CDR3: CASSLGTDEQYF. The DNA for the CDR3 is TGTGCCAGCAGCTTAGGAACGGACGAGCAGTACTTC. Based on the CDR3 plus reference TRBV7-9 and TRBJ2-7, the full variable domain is DTGVSQNPRHKITKRGQNVTFRCDPISEHNRLYWYRQTLGQGPEFLTYFQNEAQLEKSRLLSDRFSAERPKGSFSTLEIQRTEQGDSAMYLCASSLGTDEQYFGPGTRLTVT.